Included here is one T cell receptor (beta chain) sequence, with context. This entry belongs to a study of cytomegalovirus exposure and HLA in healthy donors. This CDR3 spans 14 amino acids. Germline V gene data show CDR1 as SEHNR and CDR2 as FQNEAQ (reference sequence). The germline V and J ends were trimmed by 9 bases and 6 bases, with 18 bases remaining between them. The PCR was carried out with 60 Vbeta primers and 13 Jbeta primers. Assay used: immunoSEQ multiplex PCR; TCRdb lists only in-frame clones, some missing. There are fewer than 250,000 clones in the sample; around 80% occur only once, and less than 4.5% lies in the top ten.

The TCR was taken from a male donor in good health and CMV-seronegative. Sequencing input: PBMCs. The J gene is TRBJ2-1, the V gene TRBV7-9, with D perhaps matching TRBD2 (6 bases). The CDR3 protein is CASPGDSTANEQFF. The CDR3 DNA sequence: TGTGCCAGTCCCGGGGACTCCACGGCCAATGAGCAGTTCTTC.